Listed below are T cell receptor beta chains from one sample, sequenced in a study of blood T cell repertoires in COVID-19. Data came from immunoSEQ multiplex PCR; TCRdb stores just in-frame clones and leaves some out. In the table there are roughly 120,000 clones, around nine tenths of which are singletons. Sequencing used peripheral blood. These receptors were obtained from a human donor with active COVID-19. The donor label of this sample is uncertain. CDR3s include the opening cysteine and the closing phenylalanine or tryptophan. D genes are given only for firm matches. Clone size is shown for a subset of rows, as once, few, many or a class of expanded clone.

TRBV28,TRBJ1-5,16,TRBD1,.,CANDIPGTGAHQPQHF,TGTGCCAACGATATTCCCGGGACAGGGGCCCATCAGCCCCAGCATTTT
TRBV6-2/TRBV6-3,TRBJ2-5,20,TRBD2,.,CASSSGTSGAIHIAQETQYF,TGTGCCAGCAGCTCGGGGACTAGCGGGGCTATTCATATCGCCCAAGAGACCCAGTACTTC
TRBV28,TRBJ2-2,14,.,.,CASTGHTLTGELFF,TGTGCCAGTACGGGACACACCTTAACCGGGGAGCTGTTTTTT
TRBV21-1,TRBJ1-6,16,.,.,CASSKEVTAYNSPLHF,TGTGCCAGCAGCAAAGAGGTAACAGCCTATAATTCACCCCTCCACTTT
TRBV4-3,TRBJ2-2,18,TRBD2,.,CASSQDLVGGTNTGELFF,TGCGCCAGCAGCCAAGATCTTGTGGGGGGGACGAACACCGGGGAGCTGTTTTTT
TRBV5-1,TRBJ1-1,14,.,once,CASSIQTGNTEAFF,TGCGCCAGCAGCATACAGACAGGGAACACTGAAGCTTTCTTT
TRBV27,TRBJ2-5,14,.,.,CASSFGGSVETQYF,TGTGCCAGCAGTTTTGGAGGGTCTGTTGAGACCCAGTACTTC
TRBV30,TRBJ1-1,14,.,.,CAWSDGRSYTEAFF,TGTGCCTGGAGTGATGGGAGGTCCTACACTGAAGCTTTCTTT
TRBV2,TRBJ1-1,15,TRBD1,once,CASSRNRGRGTEAFF,TGTGCCAGCAGTCGGAACAGGGGGCGCGGCACTGAAGCTTTCTTT
TRBV10-1,TRBJ2-3,14,.,.,CASSGGGYTDTQYF,TGCGCCAGCAGTGGCGGGGGCTACACAGATACGCAGTATTTT
TRBV3-1/TRBV3-2,TRBJ2-1,21,TRBD2,.,CASSQAQQGSGGAVWGNEQFF,TGTGCCAGCAGCCAAGCCCAACAGGGAAGCGGGGGGGCGGTATGGGGTAATGAGCAGTTCTTC
TRBV19,TRBJ1-1,14,TRBD1,.,CASSPWTGRNEAFF,TGTGCCAGTAGTCCTTGGACAGGGCGGAATGAAGCTTTCTTT
TRBV7-2,TRBJ2-5,14,TRBD2,.,CASSFSSGGETQYF,TGTGCCAGCAGCTTCTCTAGCGGGGGTGAGACCCAGTACTTC
TRBV2,TRBJ1-5,14,TRBD1,.,CASSNRGQRQPQHF,TGTGCCAGCAGCAACAGGGGGCAAAGGCAGCCCCAGCATTTT
TRBV4-3,TRBJ2-5,15,TRBD2,.,CASSQAGGYGETQYF,TGCGCCAGCAGCCAAGCGGGAGGGTATGGGGAGACCCAGTACTTC
TRBV27,TRBJ2-5,16,.,.,CASRFRPRSGQETQYF,TGTGCCAGCAGATTCCGACCTAGGAGCGGCCAAGAGACCCAGTACTTC
TRBV2,TRBJ1-4,14,TRBD1,.,CASRWGQGNEKLFF,TGTGCCAGCCGATGGGGACAGGGAAATGAAAAACTGTTTTTT